The 32 T cell receptor beta chains below were found in one sample sequenced in a study of monozygotic twins with inflammatory bowel disease. TCRdb reprocessed the 5' RACE reads and reports one entry per CDR3 protein, with no DNA. Found here are around 47,000 distinct CDR3 sequences; the top ten clones hold 5.3%. Sequenced material: blood. Receptors were obtained from a human donor with ulcerative colitis or Crohn's disease, or a healthy co-twin of an affected twin (not recorded which).

The gene calls are TRBV30 and TRBJ2-7; TCRdb's D call of TRBD2 is untestable without DNA. This CDR3 contains 13 residues. Germline-derived CDR1 and CDR2 are GTSNPN and SVGIG (reference sequence). CDR3 in amino acids: CAWSVRGIYEQYF.

The rearrangement joins TRBV5-1 to TRBJ2-1; TCRdb lists TRBD2, though no DNA is available to test this call. The CDR3 extends over 17 amino acids. From germline, CDR1 is SGHRS and CDR2 YFSETQ. The CDR3: CASSLEAGGNSYNEQFF.

The rearrangement joins TRBV27 to TRBJ1-1. CDR1 MNHEY and CDR2 SMNVEV come from the germline V gene (reference sequence). The CDR3 consists of 14 residues. CDR3 in amino acids: CASSLYGLNTEAFF.

The V call is TRBV28, the J call TRBJ1-6; with no DNA, the TCRdb D assignment of TRBD1 cannot be verified. The germline V gene has CDR1 MDHEN and CDR2 SYDVKM. The CDR3 spans 14 residues. CDR3 residues: CASSLTGYNSPLHF.

The CDR3 spells CASSLDVTNTGELFF. The V and J genes are TRBV7-9 and TRBJ2-2. The CDR3 runs to 15 residues. Germline CDR1 reads SEHNR; CDR2 reads FQNEAQ (reference sequence).

This CDR3 is CASSFDRSGRFF. The chain is built from TRBV12-3 or TRBV12-4 and TRBJ2-1. The CDR3 spans 12 residues.

The chain recombines TRBV6-5 with TRBJ2-5; the TCRdb call, TRBD1, lacks DNA for checking. The CDR3 is made up of 12 amino acids. CDR1 is MNHEY and CDR2 is SVGAGI in the germline V gene. CDR3 residues: CASTRAGETQYF.

The chain links TRBV5-1 to TRBJ2-3; TCRdb designates TRBD1, a call that cannot be tested without DNA. Germline V gene data show CDR1 as SGHRS and CDR2 as YFSETQ. The CDR3 runs to 15 residues. CDR3 sequence reads: CASSLGDTATDTQYF.

The chain links TRBV12-3 or TRBV12-4 to TRBJ2-1; without DNA, the TCRdb call of TRBD1 cannot be checked. This CDR3 has 13 residues. Here the CDR3 reads CASSFDRASEQFF.

V gene TRBV6-1 combines with J gene TRBJ1-5; TCRdb lists TRBD1, though no DNA is available to test this call. Germline assignment: CDR1 MNHNS and CDR2 SASEGT. This CDR3 spans 13 amino acids. CDR3 in amino acids: CASIRENNQPQHF.

V gene TRBV30 combines with J gene TRBJ1-2. Germline V lookup: CDR1 GTSNPN, CDR2 SVGIG (reference sequence). The CDR3 loop spans 11 amino acids. CDR3 in amino acids: CAWSFLAGYTF.

V and J are TRBV3-1 and TRBJ1-2. The CDR3 sequence is 15 residues long. Germline V gene data show CDR1 as LGHDT and CDR2 as YNNKEL (reference sequence). The CDR3 spells CASSQDGTVNYGYTF. The full variable domain, completed using reference TRBV3-1 and TRBJ1-2, is DTAVSQTPKYLVTQMGNDKSIKCEQNLGHDTMYWYKQDSKKFLKIMFSYNNKELIINETVPNRFSPKSPDKAHLNLHINSLELGDSAVYFCASSQDGTVNYGYTFGSGTRLTVV.

The chain combines TRBV20-1 with TRBJ1-6. CDR3 length equals 14 residues. The germline CDR1 and CDR2 sequences are DFQATT and SNEGSKA (reference sequence). CDR3 amino acids: CSARVGTYNSPLHF.

V usage is TRBV5-1 and J usage is TRBJ2-7; TCRdb calls TRBD1, which cannot be checked without DNA. The CDR3 is 16 residues long. Germline CDR1 reads SGHRS; CDR2 reads YFSETQ. This CDR3 is CASSFDGQGVTYEQYF. Supplemented by reference TRBV5-1 and TRBJ2-7, the full variable domain reads KAGVTQTPRYLIKTRGQQVTLSCSPISGHRSVSWYQQTPGQGLQFLFEYFSETQRNKGNFPGRFSGRQFSNSRSEMNVSTLELGDSALYLCASSFDGQGVTYEQYFGPGTRLTVT.

This chain uses TRBV3-1 with TRBJ2-1. In germline, CDR1 is LGHDT, CDR2 YNNKEL (reference sequence). The CDR3 is 16 residues long. The CDR3 protein is CASSQDRPRGSNEQFF.

The chain employs TRBV5-1 and TRBJ2-7; lacking DNA, the TRBD1 call made by TCRdb goes unchecked. The CDR3 is 15 amino acids. Per germline, CDR1 SGHRS and CDR2 YFSETQ. The CDR3 sequence: CASSFEGTPIYEQYF.

The chain carries TRBV9 and TRBJ2-5; TCRdb outputs TRBD2, but without DNA this stays unchecked. Germline loops: CDR1 SGDLS, CDR2 YYNGEE. The CDR3 totals 13 residues. This chain's CDR3 is CASNRAGERAQYF. The full variable domain, with the rest looked up from reference TRBV9 and TRBJ2-5, is DSGVTQTPKHLITATGQRVTLRCSPRSGDLSVYWYQQSLDQGLQFLIQYYNGEERAKGNILERFSAQQFPDLHSELNLSSLELGDSALYFCASNRAGERAQYFGPGTRLLVL.

This chain connects TRBV27 to TRBJ1-1; TCRdb reports TRBD1, a call that lacks DNA to check it against. The CDR3 extends over 15 amino acids. Germline lookup yields CDR1 MNHEY and CDR2 SMNVEV (reference sequence). The chain's CDR3 is CASSPPSGQLTEAFF.

The chain combines TRBV4-2 with TRBJ1-4. The CDR3 runs 15 residues. Per the germline V gene, CDR1 is LGHNA and CDR2 is YNFKEQ. This CDR3 reads CASSQEPSGSEKLFF.

This chain uses TRBV30 with TRBJ2-3; the TCRdb call, TRBD2, lacks DNA for checking. The CDR3 is made up of 11 amino acids. The germline CDR1 and CDR2 sequences are GTSNPN and SVGIG (reference sequence). The CDR3 loop is CARDTGGPRHF.

The V and J genes are TRBV18 and TRBJ1-6; TCRdb lists TRBD1, though no DNA is available to test this call. The CDR3 extends over 17 amino acids. Per the germline V gene, CDR1 is KGHSH and CDR2 is LQKENI. The CDR3 is CASSPPTGGFRNSPLHF.

The V call is TRBV10-3, the J call TRBJ2-6; TCRdb picks TRBD2, but there is no DNA to check that call. Per germline, CDR1 ENHRY and CDR2 SYGVKD. The CDR3 runs 20 residues. CDR3 sequence reads: CAISESTRYPVSSGANVLTF.

This sequence joins TRBV5-6 and TRBJ2-2; TCRdb's D call of TRBD1 is untestable without DNA. The V gene's germline CDR1 is SGHDT and CDR2 YYEEEE. CDR3 length equals 14 residues. CDR3 region: CASSRDRFTGELFF.

This chain connects TRBV30 to TRBJ2-7; TCRdb's D gene call, TRBD1, goes unchecked for lack of DNA. CDR1 and CDR2 (germline): GTSNPN, SVGIG (reference sequence). This CDR3 has 12 amino acids. CDR3 amino acids: CAWSNSAPEQYF. The whole variable domain, filled in from reference TRBV30 and TRBJ2-7, reads SQTIHQWPATLVQPVGSPLSLECTVEGTSNPNLYWYRQAAGRGLQLLFYSVGIGQISSEVPQNLSASRPQDRQFILSSKKLLLSDSGFYLCAWSNSAPEQYFGPGTRLTVT.

The gene calls are TRBV6-1 and TRBJ2-7; TCRdb calls TRBD1, which cannot be checked without DNA. CDR1 is MNHNS, CDR2 SASEGT, per germline. This CDR3 region has 15 residues. CDR3 amino acids: CASRERRDGPYEQYF.

The chain uses TRBV20-1 and TRBJ1-5. The germline gives CDR1 DFQATT, CDR2 SNEGSKA (reference sequence). This CDR3 spans 13 amino acids. The CDR3 loop is CSAEEYRNQPQHF.

The V call is TRBV9, the J call TRBJ2-4; with no DNA, the TCRdb D assignment of TRBD1 cannot be verified. The CDR3 spans 13 residues. Germline V gene lookup returns CDR1 SGDLS and CDR2 YYNGEE. CDR3 amino acids: CASSVEGSGQPYF.

This chain uses TRBV5-1 with TRBJ2-7. CDR3 length: 14 amino acids. Germline-derived CDR1 and CDR2 are SGHRS and YFSETQ. The CDR3 is CASSVPDGTYEQYF.

V is TRBV4-3 and J is TRBJ2-2. Germline values: CDR1 LGHNA, CDR2 YSLEER. CDR3 length: 13 residues. The CDR3 sequence is CASSLSVFWELFF.

This chain uses TRBV2 with TRBJ1-1; TCRdb selects TRBD1, and the lack of DNA leaves this call unchecked. The CDR3 is 15 amino acids. Germline V CDR1 and CDR2: SNHLY, FYNNEI. CDR3 sequence: CASSERGTTNTEAFF.

The chain couples TRBV7-9 to TRBJ2-6; TCRdb's assignment of TRBD1 cannot be checked, as there is no DNA. Germline V gives CDR1 SEHNR, CDR2 FQNEAQ (reference sequence). The CDR3 covers 15 residues. CDR3 loop: CASSSGLTGANVLTF.

The J gene is TRBJ2-3, the V gene TRBV5-1; TCRdb lists TRBD2, though no DNA is available to test this call. Germline V lookup: CDR1 SGHRS, CDR2 YFSETQ. This CDR3 has 15 amino acids. The CDR3 is CASSLTGLTTDTQYF. Looking up the rest from reference TRBV5-1 and TRBJ2-3 gives the full variable domain: KAGVTQTPRYLIKTRGQQVTLSCSPISGHRSVSWYQQTPGQGLQFLFEYFSETQRNKGNFPGRFSGRQFSNSRSEMNVSTLELGDSALYLCASSLTGLTTDTQYFGPGTRLTVL.